In this sample, the clone carrying this T cell receptor beta chain turned up a few times. The antigen remains undetermined. Germline assignment: CDR1 SGHRS and CDR2 YFSETQ. After removal of 3 bases from V and 8 bases from J, the junction contained 10 bases not matched to a gene. The CDR3 sequence is 16 residues long. This sample stems from a study of T cell responses to AZD1222 COVID-19 vaccine. Study outcomes and limitations: It should be noted that donors were predominantly white British and more often female, and clonal diversity was possibly underestimated. Baseline serostatus was positive in only a handful of AZD1222 recipients. Repertoire samples came only from after the peak T cell response.

Some clones are missing from TCRdb's copy, which holds only in-frame ones; the method was immunoSEQ multiplex PCR. The table records 130,000 to 150,000 clones, more than 70% of them present only once. The gene calls are TRBV5-1 and TRBJ1-6, with 8 nucleotides matching TRBD1. The receptor was derived from an adult in good health. The sample in question was peripheral blood, obtained on day 0 of MenACWY control vaccination. The CDR3 DNA follows: TGCGCCAGCAGCTGGGGTTCGACAGGGGCAGATTCACCCCTCCACTTT. Amino acids: CASSWGSTGADSPLHF.